A selection of T cell receptor beta chains follows, all from one sample in a study of T cells in Graves' hyperthyroidism and ophthalmopathy. One entry per CDR3 protein, called by TCRdb with MiXCR from the multiplex PCR reads. The profile shows roughly 650,000 distinct CDR3 sequences, approximately 16% of them singletons. Material for sequencing was blood. Receptors were obtained from a woman aged 40-49 years with Graves' ophthalmopathy. Each CDR3 is given with its conserved first and last residue. The D gene is left open where the match is weak. Clone size is shown for a subset of rows, as once, few, many or a class of expanded clone.

CDR3nt,CDR3aa,j_gene,d_gene,v_gene,abundance
TGCGCCAGCAGTGTTGCGGGAGGGGCCAACGTCCTGACTTTC,CASSVAGGANVLTF,TRBJ2-6,.,TRBV10-2,.
TGTGCCAGCACCACCCCCAGCGGGGTTTGGGAGACCCAGTACTTC,CASTTPSGVWETQYF,TRBJ2-5,TRBD2,TRBV7-2,.
TGCGCCAGCAGCGGGGGGGACGACCGAGAGACCCAGTACTTC,CASSGGDDRETQYF,TRBJ2-5,TRBD2,TRBV5-1,many
TGTGCCAGCAGTACACCGACCACTGAAGCTTTCTTT,CASSTPTTEAFF,TRBJ1-1,.,TRBV28,many
TGTGCCAGCAGTTTTTCTCGGACTAGCGTCGGTGAGCAGTTCTTC,CASSFSRTSVGEQFF,TRBJ2-1,TRBD2,TRBV27,.
TGTGCCAGCAGCCAAGGTGGGACTAGCGGCGGCATAGACATTCAGTACTTC,CASSQGGTSGGIDIQYF,TRBJ2-4,TRBD2,TRBV3-1,.
TGTGCCAGCAGCCAAGATCCGGCGGGGGCAACAGATACGCAGTATTTT,CASSQDPAGATDTQYF,TRBJ2-3,.,TRBV3-1,many
TGTGCCAGCAGCTTAGCCGGAGGGAGGAGCTCCTACAATGAGCAGTTCTTC,CASSLAGGRSSYNEQFF,TRBJ2-1,.,TRBV7-2,.
TGCAGCGTTGGAGGGCGGGAGTGGGGTAATGAGCAGTTCTTC,CSVGGREWGNEQFF,TRBJ2-1,TRBD2,TRBV29-1,.
TGCAGCGTTGAAGCCGTAGGGAGCGGGGCACTCGCAGATACGCAGTATTTT,CSVEAVGSGALADTQYF,TRBJ2-3,TRBD2,TRBV29-1,many
TGTGCCAGCTCACCCGACCAAGGGCGGGTCACTGAAGCTTTCTTT,CASSPDQGRVTEAFF,TRBJ1-1,.,TRBV18,many
TGCAGTGCTAGAGATGGGGCCGGCATATCGACCCAGTACTTC,CSARDGAGISTQYF,TRBJ2-5,.,TRBV20-1,few
TGTGCCAGCACAGCGACCACAGATACGCAGTATTTT,CASTATTDTQYF,TRBJ2-3,.,TRBV6-1,many
TGTGCCAGCAGTTTATCACCCGAGACCACAGGGGGGTGGAATCAGCCCCAGCATTTT,CASSLSPETTGGWNQPQHF,TRBJ1-5,TRBD1,TRBV28,many